What follows describes a single T cell receptor beta chain. Its antigen remains unidentified. V shed 5 bases and J 4 bases; nucleotides not matched to a gene: 5. This CDR3 has 14 residues. Germline-derived CDR1 and CDR2 are SGHVS and FNYEAQ. It was with 60 Vbeta and 13 Jbeta primers that the PCR ran. Sequencing used immunoSEQ multiplex PCR; TCRdb keeps in-frame clones, though not all of them. The table records tens of thousands of clones, roughly 74% of them present only once. The data are from a study of cytomegalovirus exposure and HLA in healthy donors. General observations from the study: In vitro testing confirmed a few CMV-associated chains as specific for CMV antigens.

The V and J genes are TRBV7-6 and TRBJ2-3; TRBD1 agrees at 8 bases. This TCR came from a man aged 25 to 40 in good health and CMV-seronegative. Sequencing input: PBMCs. The DNA for the CDR3 is TGTGCCAGCAGCAATGGACAGGGTTCAGATACGCAGTATTTT. This codes for CASSNGQGSDTQYF.